The 7 T cell receptor beta chains reported below all come from one sample, sequenced in a study of regulatory and conventional T cells in RAG deficiency (dated by TCRdb to the late 2010s). Before genomic DNA was extracted, regulatory T cells were isolated from blood as CD4+CD25-high CD127-low cells. Library preparation was by the immunoSEQ multiplex PCR assay. As stored in TCRdb, this immuneACCESS dataset retains in-frame rearrangements with V and J assigned. A fraction of the clones does not appear; measured against another copy, unresolved V genes explain less than half of the discrepancy, and the remainder lacks a known reason. The sample contains some 28,000 clones, 80% to 95% of them found a single time. The biggest ten clones account for around 0.82% of the sample. These sequences were also reported in another study, on regulatory T cells. The other study reports the following: In the multiplex PCR, 52 forward TRBV primers and 13 reverse TRBJ primers were used, and assay-based and computational corrections were applied for amplification bias.

Sequencing used Tregs sorted from blood. These receptors were taken from a human donor in good health.

J is TRBJ2-3 and V is TRBV28, with 8 bases identical to TRBD1. Germline trimming cut 6 bases from V and 3 bases from J; bases unmatched to any gene: 8. From germline, CDR1 is MDHEN and CDR2 SYDVKM. The CDR3 runs to 15 residues. The DNA of the CDR3 is TGTGCCAGCAGAAGTCGGTACAGGGGGACAGATACGCAGTATTTT. Translating it yields CASRSRYRGTDTQYF.

V is TRBV7-9 and J is TRBJ2-3; D unresolved. V dropped 5 bases and J dropped 4 bases, with 7 bases sitting between them. Germline V gene data show CDR1 as SEHNR and CDR2 as FQNEAQ (reference sequence). This CDR3 spans 12 amino acids. CDR3 amino acids: CASSPRSDTQYF. CDR3 coding DNA: TGTGCCAGCAGCCCGCGATCAGATACGCAGTATTTT.

V usage is TRBV6-1 and J usage is TRBJ2-7; 12 positions match TRBD2. With 2 bases clipped from V and 4 bases from J, the junction kept 6 bases outside the gene matches. The CDR3 runs 16 residues. Germline assignment: CDR1 MNHNS and CDR2 SASEGT. CDR3 nucleotides: TGTGCCAGCAGTGAACTGGGACTAGCGGGCGATTACGAGCAGTACTTC. It yields the protein CASSELGLAGDYEQYF.

This chain uses TRBV5-4 with TRBJ2-7; 9 bases fit TRBD1. The CDR3 has 14 residues. Unmatched junction bases numbered 12, after V lost 7 bases and J lost 7 bases. Germline V gives CDR1 SGHNT, CDR2 YYREEE (reference sequence). The DNA for the CDR3 is TGTGCCAGCGGACTTACAGGGGGCTCTGGAGAGCAGTACTTC. Residues: CASGLTGGSGEQYF.

V usage is TRBV19 and J usage is TRBJ1-2; possible D gene TRBD1, 5 bases. The CDR3 runs to 15 residues. Germline V gives CDR1 LNHDA, CDR2 SQIVND (reference sequence). V was trimmed by 4 bases and J by 4 bases, leaving 16 bases between them. In DNA form, the CDR3 reads TGTGCCAGTAGTAGACCTGGGGATGGGGGCTATGGCTACACCTTC. Translating gives CASSRPGDGGYGYTF.

This clone was counted a single time. The gene calls are TRBV19 and TRBJ2-1; 7 nucleotides match TRBD1. Germline-derived CDR1 and CDR2 are LNHDA and SQIVND (reference sequence). V was clipped by 3 bases and J by 6 bases; unmatched bases: 5. The CDR3 has 14 amino acids. The CDR3 sequence is CASSIGQALNEQFF. The CDR3 nucleotides read TGTGCCAGTAGTATTGGACAGGCCCTCAATGAGCAGTTCTTC.

This chain links TRBV6-6 with TRBJ1-1; D is unresolved. The CDR3 totals 12 residues. The V gene's germline CDR1 is MNHNY and CDR2 SVGAGI (reference sequence). With 6 bases removed from V and 1 base from J, the gap between germline ends came to 6 bases. Here the CDR3 reads CASSSQNTEAFF. Written as DNA, the CDR3 is TGTGCCAGCAGCTCTCAGAACACTGAAGCTTTCTTT.